A single sample gave rise to the 20 T cell receptor beta chains below, sequenced in a study of Ad26.COV2.S vaccination and SARS-CoV-2 variants. The sample's treatment: about 20 received Ad26.COV2.S at low or high dose, single or two shots; several received placebo; per-sample allocation not given. Collection of the samples took place on day 63 after the first injection of vaccine or placebo. The repertoire was sequenced with immunoSEQ multiplex PCR; TCRdb's copy has only in-frame clones and lacks some. This sample carries about 320,000 clones, around 84% of them seen once, and the ten largest clones take 1.9%. Sequences were derived from peripheral blood, sampled in a trial of Ad26.COV2.S vaccine versus placebo. The receptors stem from a person aged 18-65 years who received the Ad26.COV2.S COVID-19 vaccine or a placebo.

This clone was picked up one time. This chain links TRBV15 with TRBJ1-3, with TRBD1 matching 7 bases. The germline V gene encodes CDR1 LNHNV and CDR2 YYDKDF (reference sequence). Trimming took 3 bases from V and 7 from J; bases not matched to a gene: 6. This CDR3 comprises 14 residues. CDR3 in DNA: TGTGCCACCAGCAGCCGAGGGACAGCCAACACCATATATTTT. Protein sequence: CATSSRGTANTIYF.

The CDR3 sequence: CASSLVGTNEKLFF. The CDR3 region has the DNA TGCGCCAGCAGCTTGGTGGGAACTAATGAAAAACTGTTTTTT. The rearrangement links TRBV5-1 to TRBJ1-4, with D unresolved. V was trimmed by 0 bases and J by 1 base, leaving 4 bases between them. Germline V gene sequence: CDR1 SGHRS, CDR2 YFSETQ. The CDR3 runs to 14 residues. The variable domain in full, completed from reference TRBV5-1 and TRBJ1-4, reads KAGVTQTPRYLIKTRGQQVTLSCSPISGHRSVSWYQQTPGQGLQFLFEYFSETQRNKGNFPGRFSGRQFSNSRSEMNVSTLELGDSALYLCASSLVGTNEKLFFGSGTQLSVL.

The chain is built from TRBV3-1 (or the pseudogene TRBV3-2) and TRBJ1-1, with D perhaps matching TRBD1 (5 bases). From germline, CDR1 is LGHDT and CDR2 YNNKEL (reference sequence). The CDR3 is made up of 11 amino acids. V lost 6 bases, J lost 6 bases, and 8 bases lay in between. The CDR3 region is CASRQGSEAFF. The CDR3 nucleotides read TGTGCCAGCAGGCAGGGTTCTGAAGCTTTCTTT.

The CDR3 DNA reads as TGTGCCATCAGTATGAGTAGCGGGGGTGCGAACACCGGGGAGCTGTTTTTT. It encodes CAISMSSGGANTGELFF. The chain combines TRBV10-3 with TRBJ2-2; 9 bases map to TRBD2. Germline V gives CDR1 ENHRY, CDR2 SYGVKD. The CDR3 totals 17 residues. Trimming took 5 bases from V and 0 from J; bases not matched to a gene: 7.

The count of this clone is one. Here the CDR3 reads CASSFTGSGTDTQYF. CDR3 in DNA: TGTGCCAGCAGTTTCACAGGGTCAGGCACAGATACGCAGTATTTT. The chain carries TRBV6-6 and TRBJ2-3; D may be TRBD1 (6 bases). Germline lookup yields CDR1 MNHNY and CDR2 SVGAGI (reference sequence). CDR3 length: 15 residues. V was pared by 4 bases and J by 1 base, with 12 bases between.

The CDR3 region has the DNA TGTGCCAGCAGCGTAGGGTCGCAGGGCAGGGAAAAACTGTTTTTT. Protein: CASSVGSQGREKLFF. V gene TRBV9 combines with J gene TRBJ1-4; D might be TRBD1 (5 bases). The CDR3 runs to 15 residues. The V and J ends lost 0 bases and 8 bases respectively, with 14 bases between them. Germline-derived CDR1 and CDR2 are SGDLS and YYNGEE. The full variable domain, rest sourced from reference TRBV9 and TRBJ1-4, is DSGVTQTPKHLITATGQRVTLRCSPRSGDLSVYWYQQSLDQGLQFLIQYYNGEERAKGNILERFSAQQFPDLHSELNLSSLELGDSALYFCASSVGSQGREKLFFGSGTQLSVL.

CDR3 residues: CAGGIDRGENQPQHF. In DNA form, the CDR3 reads TGTGCCGGGGGGATTGACAGGGGGGAGAATCAGCCCCAGCATTTT. The rearrangement links TRBV27 to TRBJ1-5; 9 nucleotides agree with TRBD1. V trimming: 11 bases; J trimming: 4 bases; junction bases outside the gene matches: 12. CDR3 length: 15 residues. Looked up from germline, CDR1 is MNHEY and CDR2 is SMNVEV (reference sequence).

The J gene is TRBJ2-7, the V gene TRBV19; TRBD1 agrees at 9 bases. This CDR3 has 14 amino acids. V was clipped by 4 bases and J by 2 bases; unmatched bases: 3. Germline CDR1 and CDR2: LNHDA and SQIVND (reference sequence). CDR3 nucleotides: TGTGCCAGTAGTACACAGGGGGCTCCCTACGAGCAGTACTTC. Amino acid sequence: CASSTQGAPYEQYF.

The chain is built from TRBV25-1 and TRBJ1-1, with D perhaps TRBD1 (5 bases). The CDR3 length is 15 residues. V shed 3 bases and J shed 0 bases, with 11 bases lying between them. Germline V gene data show CDR1 as MGHDK and CDR2 as SYGVNS. The CDR3 coding sequence is TGTGCCAGCAGTGATTGGACACCTATGAACACTGAAGCTTTCTTT. Translation: CASSDWTPMNTEAFF.

The V and J genes are TRBV9 and TRBJ2-3; D possibly corresponds to TRBD1 (5 bases). This CDR3 contains 17 residues. The germline gives CDR1 SGDLS, CDR2 YYNGEE. The V gene lost 0 bases and the J gene lost 1 base, with 15 bases spanning the gap. CDR3 DNA: TGTGCCAGCAGCGTAGACCCCCCCAGGGCTGGCACAGATACGCAGTATTTT. It yields the protein CASSVDPPRAGTDTQYF.

The rearrangement links TRBV6-5 to TRBJ2-2; weak D call: TRBD1 (6 bases). The CDR3 is 14 residues long. V lost 6 bases to trimming and J lost 4 bases, with 12 bases between them. In germline, CDR1 is MNHEY, CDR2 SVGAGI. CDR3 sequence reads: CASSQRQATGELFF. DNA for the CDR3: TGTGCCAGCAGCCAAAGACAGGCCACCGGGGAGCTGTTTTTT.

V is TRBV4-1 and J is TRBJ2-2; D is uncertain. This CDR3 is built from 16 residues. V was trimmed by 6 bases and J by 0 bases, leaving 14 bases between them. Per germline, CDR1 MGHRA and CDR2 YSYEKL. The CDR3 is CASSHRTGPNTGELFF. The CDR3 DNA reads as TGCGCCAGCAGTCACCGAACTGGACCGAACACCGGGGAGCTGTTTTTT.

This chain uses TRBV6-5 with TRBJ1-1, with 8 bases that match TRBD1. The V gene end was trimmed by 8 bases and the J gene end by 6 bases; junction bases not matched to a gene: 11. CDR1 MNHEY and CDR2 SVGAGI come from the germline V gene. The CDR3 length is 14 residues. The CDR3 sequence: CASGQDRGIAEAFF. In DNA form, the CDR3 reads TGTGCCAGCGGGCAAGACAGGGGAATCGCTGAAGCTTTCTTT.

The chain links TRBV30 to TRBJ2-3; the D gene is possibly TRBD2 (7 bases). The CDR3 is 14 residues long. The germline V and J ends were trimmed by 0 bases and 6 bases, with 13 bases remaining between them. Germline V gene lookup returns CDR1 GTSNPN and CDR2 SVGIG (reference sequence). CDR3 sequence reads: CAWSVLGGEDTQYF. The CDR3, as DNA: TGTGCCTGGAGTGTACTAGGGGGGGAGGATACGCAGTATTTT.

V usage is TRBV7-9 and J usage is TRBJ2-3; TRBD2 aligns across 10 bases. V lost 5 bases and J lost 1; bases outside the gene matches: 9. The CDR3 has 17 residues. Per germline, CDR1 SEHNR and CDR2 FQNEAQ (reference sequence). This CDR3 is CASSPAVLAGGTDTQYF. DNA for the CDR3: TGTGCCAGCAGCCCCGCAGTGCTAGCGGGGGGCACAGATACGCAGTATTTT.

V and J are TRBV6-2 or TRBV6-3 and TRBJ1-1; no reliable D call. The CDR3 covers 12 residues. The V end was cut by 0 bases, the J end by 5 bases, with 4 bases between. Germline CDR1 and CDR2: MNHEY and SVGEGT. For the CDR3, the DNA is TGTGCCAGCAGTTACTCGACTACTGAAGCTTTCTTT. Residues: CASSYSTTEAFF.

The chain is built from TRBV15 and TRBJ1-2; possibly TRBD1 for D (6 bases). Germline V lookup: CDR1 LNHNV, CDR2 YYDKDF (reference sequence). Between the trimmed V and J ends, which lost 5 bases and 4 bases, there was a span of 11 bases. The CDR3 has 13 amino acids. The CDR3 coding sequence is TGTGCCACCAGCGGGGGGGCCCGCTATGGCTACACCTTC. This translates into CATSGGARYGYTF.

This clone was observed once. The chain couples TRBV10-2 to TRBJ2-1; 9 bases map to TRBD1. The V segment lost 5 bases and the J segment 7 bases; nucleotides outside the gene matches: 9. The CDR3 loop spans 15 amino acids. The germline V gene has CDR1 WSHSY and CDR2 SAAADI. In DNA form, the CDR3 reads TGCGCCAGCAGTTCGAGACAGGGGGAGGGGAATGAGCAGTTCTTC. Translated: CASSSRQGEGNEQFF.

V and J are TRBV11-2 and TRBJ2-6; D remains ambiguous. The CDR3 consists of 19 residues. Between the trimmed V and J ends, which lost 3 bases and 2 bases, there was a span of 20 bases. Germline CDR1 is SGHAT and CDR2 is FQNNGV. The CDR3 bases are TGTGCCAGCAGCTTGGGGTTAGTCACAGACCGTCCTGGGGCCAACGTCCTGACTTTC. It yields the protein CASSLGLVTDRPGANVLTF. The whole variable domain, filled in from reference TRBV11-2 and TRBJ2-6, reads EAGVAQSPRYKIIEKRQSVAFWCNPISGHATLYWYQQILGQGPKLLIQFQNNGVVDDSQLPKDRFSAERLKGVDSTLKIQPAKLEDSAVYLCASSLGLVTDRPGANVLTFGAGSRLTVL.

This chain links TRBV30 with TRBJ1-5, with D possibly matching TRBD1 (5 bases). The CDR3 covers 12 residues. V lost 2 bases and J lost 15, with 17 bases in between. The germline CDR1 and CDR2 sequences are GTSNPN and SVGIG (reference sequence). CDR3 region: CAWSRDGLVGHF. The CDR3 region has the DNA TGTGCCTGGAGTCGGGACGGGCTTGTGGGGCATTTT.